The clone carrying this T cell receptor (beta chain) appeared many times. Antigen specificity is unknown. The data originate from a study of response to subunit inactivated influenza vaccine. Broader study findings: Few additional T cells are recruited per seasonal influenza vaccination, authors suggested.

The CDR3 totals 15 residues. CDR1 is SGHTA, CDR2 FQGNSA, per germline. Trimming shortened V by 6 bases and J by 1 base, and 12 bases separated the two germline ends. One entry per CDR3 protein results from TCRdb running MiXCR on the RT-PCR reads. This repertoire shows under 550,000 distinct CDR3 sequences, roughly 7.6% found once; its top ten account for about an eighth. This chain uses TRBV7-2 with TRBJ2-2; D may match TRBD1 or TRBD2 (5 bases each). This clonotype was obtained from a man aged 50-75 years who received an inactivated influenza vaccine. Sequencing was performed on PBMCs from blood, taken around 25 months after vaccination. CDR3 sequence: CASRAGTVNTGELFF. DNA of the CDR3: TGTGCCAGCAGGGCCGGGACGGTGAACACCGGGGAGCTGTTTTTT. The full variable domain, with the rest looked up from reference TRBV7-2 and TRBJ2-2, is GAGVSQSPSNKVTEKGKDVELRCDPISGHTALYWYRQSLGQGLEFLIYFQGNSAPDKSGLPSDRFSAERTGGSVSTLTIQRTQQEDSAVYLCASRAGTVNTGELFFGEGSRLTVL.